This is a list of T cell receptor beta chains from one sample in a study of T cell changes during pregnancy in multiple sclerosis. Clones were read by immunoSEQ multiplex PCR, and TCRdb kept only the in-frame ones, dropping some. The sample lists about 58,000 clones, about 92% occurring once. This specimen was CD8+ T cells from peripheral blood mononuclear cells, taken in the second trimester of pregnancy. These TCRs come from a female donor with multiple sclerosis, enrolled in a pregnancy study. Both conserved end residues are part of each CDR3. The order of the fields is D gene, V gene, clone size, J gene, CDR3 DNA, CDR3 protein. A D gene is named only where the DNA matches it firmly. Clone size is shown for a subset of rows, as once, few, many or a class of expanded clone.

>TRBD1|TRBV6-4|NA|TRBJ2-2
TGTGCCAGCAGTGCCCGGACAGGGGGGTCCGGGGAGCTGTTTTTT
CASSARTGGSGELFF
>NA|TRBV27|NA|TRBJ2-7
TGTGCCAGCAGTTTAGGGGTCGGGATGAACTACGAGCAGTACTTC
CASSLGVGMNYEQYF
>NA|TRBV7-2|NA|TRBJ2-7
TGTGCCAGCAGCTTCGAGGGAGGCGGCGAGCAGTACTTC
CASSFEGGGEQYF
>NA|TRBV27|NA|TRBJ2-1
TGTGCCAGCAGACCTGACGGGGGCAATGAGCAGTTCTTC
CASRPDGGNEQFF
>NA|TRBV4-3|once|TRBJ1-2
TGCGCCAGCAGCCAGGACACTTTTGGGCTGGAGGGCTACACCTTC
CASSQDTFGLEGYTF
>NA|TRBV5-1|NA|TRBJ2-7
TGCGCCAGCAGCTCCCTCTACGAGCAGTACTTC
CASSSLYEQYF
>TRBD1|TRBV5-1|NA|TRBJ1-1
TGCGCCAGCAGCTTGGTGGGGACAGGGAATACTGAAGCTTTCTTT
CASSLVGTGNTEAFF
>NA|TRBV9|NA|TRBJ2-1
TGTGCCAGCAGCTCCTCCGGAGCGGCCTACAATGAGCAGTTCTTC
CASSSSGAAYNEQFF
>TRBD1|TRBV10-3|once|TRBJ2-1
TGTGCCATCAGTGAGTCAGAACAGGGGGCTGTCTACAATGAGCAGTTCTTC
CAISESEQGAVYNEQFF
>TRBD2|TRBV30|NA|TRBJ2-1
TGTGCCTGGAAGCGGGAGTACTCCTACAATGAGCAGTTCTTC
CAWKREYSYNEQFF
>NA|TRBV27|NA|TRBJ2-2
TGTGCCAGCACTAGAAGGACACGGGGGGAGCTGTTTTTT
CASTRRTRGELFF
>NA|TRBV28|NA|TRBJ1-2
TGTGCCGGGTCACCCGGCGGGGAGGCTAGCTACACCTTC
CAGSPGGEASYTF
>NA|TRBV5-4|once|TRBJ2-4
TGTGCCAGCAGCTCGGACACTAAAAACATTCAGTACTTC
CASSSDTKNIQYF
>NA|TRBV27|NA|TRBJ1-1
TGTGCCAGCACTCCCGGGGGGGACACTGAAGCTTTCTTT
CASTPGGDTEAFF
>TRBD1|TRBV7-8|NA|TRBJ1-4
TGTGCCAGCAGCTCCCTTCGACAGGGACGGGTGACTAATGAAAAACTGTTTTTT
CASSSLRQGRVTNEKLFF
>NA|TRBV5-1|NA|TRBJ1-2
TGCGCCAGCAGCTTGGCCTTTAAGGGGAGGAAGGACTATGGCTACACCTTC
CASSLAFKGRKDYGYTF
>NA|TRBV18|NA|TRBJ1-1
TGTGCCAGCTCACCATCCGCGGGGAATCGACTGAACACTGAAGCTTTCTTT
CASSPSAGNRLNTEAFF
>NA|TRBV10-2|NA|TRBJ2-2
TGCGCCAGCAGTTACCCGGTTGGGGCCGCGAACACCGGGGAGCTGTTTTTT
CASSYPVGAANTGELFF
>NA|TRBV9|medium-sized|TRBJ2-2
TGTGCCAGCAGCGTAGCTTATAGGACAGCGAACACCGGGGAGCTGTTTTTT
CASSVAYRTANTGELFF
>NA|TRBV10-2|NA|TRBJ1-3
TGCGCCAGCAGTTCTACAGGGTCTGGAAACACCATATATTTT
CASSSTGSGNTIYF
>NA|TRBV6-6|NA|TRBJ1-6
TGTGCCAGCAGTTACTCGGCTCAAAGTTCACCCCTCCACTTT
CASSYSAQSSPLHF
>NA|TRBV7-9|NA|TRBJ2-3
TGTGCCAGCAGCCGTATCGCGGATACGCAGTATTTT
CASSRIADTQYF
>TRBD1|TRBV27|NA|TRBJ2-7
TGTGCCAGCAGTTTGACCGCTACAGGGGGCTACCACGAGCAGTACTTC
CASSLTATGGYHEQYF
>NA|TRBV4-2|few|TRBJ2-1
TGTGCCAGCAGCCAAGCAGGCGGGGGCGGTTACAATGAGCAGTTCTTC
CASSQAGGGGYNEQFF
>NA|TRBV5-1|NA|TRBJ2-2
TGCGCCAGCAGCTTGGAGGACAGCGCGAACACCGGGGAGCTGTTTTTT
CASSLEDSANTGELFF
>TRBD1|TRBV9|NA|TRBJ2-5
TGTGCCAGCAGCTTCTCACAGGGGGACCGGGGGGAGACCCAGTACTTC
CASSFSQGDRGETQYF
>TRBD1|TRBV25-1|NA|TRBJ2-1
TGTGCCAGCAGTGAAACAGGGGGATCCTACAATGAGCAGTTCTTC
CASSETGGSYNEQFF
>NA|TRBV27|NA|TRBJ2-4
TGTGCCAGCAGCTTGGGACATCCCAACATTCAGTACTTC
CASSLGHPNIQYF
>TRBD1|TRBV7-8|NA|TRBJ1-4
TGTGCCAGCAGCTCGAGGACAGGGAGGATTGAAAAACTGTTTTTT
CASSSRTGRIEKLFF
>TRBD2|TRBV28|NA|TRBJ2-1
TGTGCCAGCAGCTCCTCGGCGGGAGCCCCCTACAATGAGCAGTTCTTC
CASSSSAGAPYNEQFF
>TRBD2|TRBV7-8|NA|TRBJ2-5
TGTGCCAGCAGGGCCGGACTAGCGGGAGGGGGAGAGACCCAGTACTTC
CASRAGLAGGGETQYF
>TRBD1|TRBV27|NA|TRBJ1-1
TGTGCCAGCAGTACAGGGGGACGTACTGAAGCTTTCTTT
CASSTGGRTEAFF
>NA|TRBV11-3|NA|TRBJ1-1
TGTGCCAGCAGCTTATTTCCGGAGGAGAACACTGAAGCTTTCTTT
CASSLFPEENTEAFF
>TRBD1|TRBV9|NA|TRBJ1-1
TGTGCCAGCAGTGCTACCGGGACAGCTGAAGCTTTCTTT
CASSATGTAEAFF
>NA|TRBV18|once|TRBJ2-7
TGTGCCAGCTCGCCCGGGCGGGGAACCTCCTACGAGCAGTACTTC
CASSPGRGTSYEQYF
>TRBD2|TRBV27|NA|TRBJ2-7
TGTGCCAGCACCTCTCTAGCGGGAGCGGCCGAGCAGTACTTC
CASTSLAGAAEQYF
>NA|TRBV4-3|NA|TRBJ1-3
TGCGCCAGCAGCCAAGATCTCGTCGCAGGGGATTATGGAAACACCATATATTTT
CASSQDLVAGDYGNTIYF
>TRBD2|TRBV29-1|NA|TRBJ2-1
TGCAGCGTTGGGGGATTAAGCGGGGGGCCCGTGAATGAGCAGTTCTTC
CSVGGLSGGPVNEQFF
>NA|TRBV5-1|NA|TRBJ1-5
TGCGCCAGCAGCTTGACAAGCAATCAGCCCCAGCATTTT
CASSLTSNQPQHF
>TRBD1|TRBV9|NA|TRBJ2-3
TGTGCCAGCAGCGGACGGACAGGGGCGACAGATACGCAGTATTTT
CASSGRTGATDTQYF
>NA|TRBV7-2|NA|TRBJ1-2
TGTGCCAGCAGCCAGGCCTCCTCCTATGGCTACACCTTC
CASSQASSYGYTF
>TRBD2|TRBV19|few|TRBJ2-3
TGTGCCAGTAGTATAATGGCTAGCGGGGGGGCAGGCACAGATACGCAGTATTTT
CASSIMASGGAGTDTQYF
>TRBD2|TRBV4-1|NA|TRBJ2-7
TGCGCCAGCAGCCAAGAACCCCCAAGGGCGGGAGGGGTGGGGGAGCAGTACTTC
CASSQEPPRAGGVGEQYF
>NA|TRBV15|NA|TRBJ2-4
TGTGCCACCAGCCCAGGGGAAGGAAACATTCAGTACTTC
CATSPGEGNIQYF
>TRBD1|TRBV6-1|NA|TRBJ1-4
TGTGCCAGCAGTGAAGCGCTCGGACAGGGGGGCGAAAAACTGTTTTTT
CASSEALGQGGEKLFF
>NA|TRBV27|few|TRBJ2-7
TGTGCCAGCAGTCCGTCGGGGGACTACGAGCAGTACTTC
CASSPSGDYEQYF
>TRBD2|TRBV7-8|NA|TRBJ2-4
TGTGCCAGCAGCCAACTAGCGGTTCTAGCCAAAAACATTCAGTACTTC
CASSQLAVLAKNIQYF
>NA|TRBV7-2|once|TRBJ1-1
TGTGCCAGCAGCTTAAGAGCGCAGGGGATGGGCACTGAAGCTTTCTTT
CASSLRAQGMGTEAFF
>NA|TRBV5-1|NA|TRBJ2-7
TGCGCCAGCAGCTTATCGGTTGACGAGCAGTACTTC
CASSLSVDEQYF
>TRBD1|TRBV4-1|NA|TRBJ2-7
TGCGCCAGCAGCCGACTGACAGGGAGCTCCTACGAGCAGTACTTC
CASSRLTGSSYEQYF
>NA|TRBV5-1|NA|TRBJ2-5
TGCGCCAGCAGCTTGGTTCTGGGAGTGGAGACCCAGTACTTC
CASSLVLGVETQYF
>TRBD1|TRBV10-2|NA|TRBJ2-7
TGCGCCAGCCTGACAGGGTCCGAGCAGTACTTC
CASLTGSEQYF
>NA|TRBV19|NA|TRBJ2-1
TGTGCCAGTAGTATGGGGGGTTGGGTCTACAATGAGCAGTTCTTC
CASSMGGWVYNEQFF
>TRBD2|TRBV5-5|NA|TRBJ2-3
TGTGCCAGCTTTGGACTAGCGGGGGGGATGAGCACAGATACGCAGTATTTT
CASFGLAGGMSTDTQYF
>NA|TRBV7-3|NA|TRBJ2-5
TGTGCCAGCAGCCCCGGAGGAGTGGGAGGCCAAGAGACCCAGTACTTC
CASSPGGVGGQETQYF